Sequencing of this T cell receptor (beta chain) was carried out in a study of blood T cell repertoires in COVID-19. About the research overall: Researchers got acute and convalescent COVID-19 samples from the United States, Italy and Spain. Nucleic acid was either cDNA or gDNA, and it came from T cells, B-cell-depleted T cells, or PBMCs.

This CDR3 is built from 15 residues. Germline lookup yields CDR1 SGHAT and CDR2 FQNNGV. V was pared by 7 bases and J by 2 bases, with 7 bases of the junction left unmatched. Recruited during active infection, patients (from Seattle) were subsequently followed longitudinally. This clone was found once. Per the authors' pipeline: Researchers report that nucleated cell counts were estimated from reference gene primer amplification. TCRdb keeps only in-frame clones here, not all; method: immunoSEQ multiplex PCR. V and J calls and clone size follow that table, whereas D and trimming were derived from the DNA. The table lists about 300,000 clones, 90% of them singletons.

V usage is TRBV11-2 and J usage is TRBJ2-2; TRBD1 matches at 7 bases. Sequences were obtained from peripheral blood. This TCR was recovered from a woman between 45 and 60 years old with COVID-19, enrolled during active disease. CDR3 sequence (DNA): TGTGCCAGCACCGGGACAGACAAAAACACCGGGGAGCTGTTTTTT. This codes for CASTGTDKNTGELFF.